This entry features one T cell receptor beta chain sequence. The junction shows a germline mismatch at one end, possibly a read error. The data originate from a study of blood T cell repertoires in COVID-19. Study in general: T cells, B-cell-depleted T cells, or PBMCs provided the cDNA or gDNA that served as material.

The CDR3 consists of 13 residues. Germline V gene sequence: CDR1 MNHEY, CDR2 SVGAGI. As originally analysed: Nucleated cell number was recorded as an estimate derived from reference gene primer amplification. Sequencing was performed with immunoSEQ multiplex PCR; in TCRdb, only in-frame clones are kept and a portion is missing. Clonal size and the V and J genes are those of that table, whereas D and trimming came from the DNA. The sample carries about 140,000 clones, approximately 87% recorded once. The sample consisted of peripheral blood. The chain uses TRBV6-5 and TRBJ1-5, with 7 bases that match TRBD1. The TCR comes from a woman aged 40 to 50 with acute or convalescent COVID-19. The CDR3 region is CASSRDRRQPQHF. CDR3 sequence (DNA): TGTGCTAGCAGTCGGGACAGACGACAGCCCCAGCATTTT.